Listed below are T cell receptor beta chains from one sample, sequenced in a study of T-cell reconstitution after alpha-beta-depleted transplantation in children. MiXCR, applied by TCRdb to the PCR reads, yields one record per CDR3 protein. The profile covers hundreds of thousands of distinct CDR3 sequences, with 15% to 20% appearing a single time and 25% to 35% taken by the ten largest. The sample in question was PBMCs, mostly from graft donor cells, obtained 360 days after TCRalphabeta/CD19-depleted stem cell transplant. These receptors came from a boy in the first two years of life who had a stem cell transplant for Wiskott-Aldrich syndrome, so the T cells may come from the graft donor. Each CDR3 is given with its conserved first and last residue. Fields, in order: J gene, V gene, D gene, clone size, CDR3 DNA, CDR3 protein. The D gene is left open where the match is weak. Not all rows give a size; the values are once, few, many and, for expanded clones, a class.

J: TRBJ2-3
V: TRBV7-2
D: TRBD2
size: -
DNA: TGTGCCAGCAGCTCAGGGACTAGCGGGAGGTATACGCAGTATTTT
CDR3: CASSSGTSGRYTQYF

J: TRBJ2-7
V: TRBV6-5
D: TRBD2
size: few
DNA: TGTGCCAGCAGTGTACTAGCGGGAGAAGGCGAGCAGTACTTC
CDR3: CASSVLAGEGEQYF

J: TRBJ1-2
V: TRBV10-3
D: -
size: -
DNA: TGTGCCATCAGTGAGTCGGTTACGGTAAAAGGCTACACCTTC
CDR3: CAISESVTVKGYTF

J: TRBJ2-5
V: TRBV11-2
D: TRBD2
size: -
DNA: TGTGCCAGCAGCTTAGGTGAAGGGACTAGCTATCAAGAGACCCAGTACTTC
CDR3: CASSLGEGTSYQETQYF

J: TRBJ2-1
V: TRBV24-1
D: -
size: few
DNA: TGTGCCACCAGAGCTAGCGGAAGGGGGAGAGATGAGCAGTTCTTC
CDR3: CATRASGRGRDEQFF

J: TRBJ2-1
V: TRBV2
D: TRBD1
size: few
DNA: TGTGCCAGCAGCACCGGACAGGGGGGTAGAATGGAGCAGTTCTTC
CDR3: CASSTGQGGRMEQFF

J: TRBJ2-7
V: TRBV18
D: TRBD1
size: many
DNA: TGTGCCAGCAGCCCCGGGACAGGCACCTACGAGCAGTACTTC
CDR3: CASSPGTGTYEQYF

J: TRBJ2-5
V: TRBV14
D: -
size: -
DNA: TGTGCCAGCAGCCAATTGCGTAAGCTGAGGGAGGAGACCCAGTACTTC
CDR3: CASSQLRKLREETQYF

J: TRBJ2-2
V: TRBV30
D: -
size: -
DNA: TGTGCCTGGAGTGGAGAGTTGGACACCGGGGAGCTGTTTTTT
CDR3: CAWSGELDTGELFF

J: TRBJ1-2
V: TRBV28
D: -
size: -
DNA: TGTGCCAGCTGTTGGGGGGAGAACTATGGCTACACCTTC
CDR3: CASCWGENYGYTF

J: TRBJ2-2
V: TRBV4-2
D: TRBD2
size: few
DNA: TGTGCCAGCAGCCAAGACTCCCTAGCGGGGGCTCTAGGTACCGGGGAGCTGTTTTTT
CDR3: CASSQDSLAGALGTGELFF

J: TRBJ1-4
V: TRBV5-1
D: -
size: few
DNA: TGCGCCAGCAGTCCAACTCCCACAGGGTACAATGAAAAACTGTTTTTT
CDR3: CASSPTPTGYNEKLFF

J: TRBJ2-2
V: TRBV12-3/TRBV12-4
D: -
size: -
DNA: TGTGCCAGCAGTTTTCCATTCGCGTTAAACACCGGGGAGCTGTTTTTT
CDR3: CASSFPFALNTGELFF

J: TRBJ2-7
V: TRBV4-1
D: -
size: -
DNA: TGCGCCAGCAGCCAGGGGCGGGGCCCCTACGAGCAGTACTTC
CDR3: CASSQGRGPYEQYF

J: TRBJ2-7
V: TRBV29-1
D: -
size: -
DNA: TGCAGCGTTGAAGAGACTTCAACCAGAACATATCCCTCCTACGAGCAGTACTTC
CDR3: CSVEETSTRTYPSYEQYF

J: TRBJ2-5
V: TRBV12-3/TRBV12-4
D: -
size: -
DNA: TGTGCCAGCAGTCTGTCCTTAAGGGGAAGAGAGACCCAGTACTTC
CDR3: CASSLSLRGRETQYF

J: TRBJ2-3
V: TRBV15
D: -
size: many
DNA: TGTGCCACCAGCGTAGCTCGGCTTATAGATACGCAGTATTTT
CDR3: CATSVARLIDTQYF

J: TRBJ1-2
V: TRBV7-2
D: -
size: -
DNA: TGTGCCAGCAGCCCCGGCCAGGGTTGGAGCTACACCTTC
CDR3: CASSPGQGWSYTF

J: TRBJ2-1
V: TRBV18
D: TRBD2
size: few
DNA: TGTGCCAGCTCACCTACGGAGCTAGCGGGAAACAATGAGCAGTTCTTC
CDR3: CASSPTELAGNNEQFF

J: TRBJ1-2
V: TRBV12-3/TRBV12-4
D: -
size: -
DNA: TGTGCCAGCAGCCCGCCCAGGGTGGGCTATGGCTACACCTTC
CDR3: CASSPPRVGYGYTF

J: TRBJ2-5
V: TRBV20-1
D: -
size: -
DNA: TGCAGTGCTAGAGATCTGCGTGAGGGAGAGACCCAGTACTTC
CDR3: CSARDLREGETQYF

J: TRBJ1-4
V: TRBV7-9
D: -
size: -
DNA: TGTGCCAGCAGCTTAGCCAGTGAAAAACTGTTTTTT
CDR3: CASSLASEKLFF

J: TRBJ2-2
V: TRBV5-4
D: -
size: -
DNA: TGTGCCAGCAGCTTGGAGTCCTCAGTGAACACCGGGGAGCTGTTTTTT
CDR3: CASSLESSVNTGELFF

J: TRBJ1-1
V: TRBV5-1
D: TRBD1
size: few
DNA: TGCGCCAGCAGGAACAGGGGGCAGAACACTGAAGCTTTCTTT
CDR3: CASRNRGQNTEAFF

J: TRBJ2-5
V: TRBV20-1
D: TRBD2
size: -
DNA: TGCAGTGCTAGAAGACTAGCGAAACAAGAGACCCAGTACTTC
CDR3: CSARRLAKQETQYF

J: TRBJ1-1
V: TRBV5-1
D: TRBD1
size: few
DNA: TGCGCCAGCAGCTTAGACAGGGGGCAAGTCACTGAAGCTTTCTTT
CDR3: CASSLDRGQVTEAFF

J: TRBJ1-5
V: TRBV7-9
D: -
size: -
DNA: TGTGCCAGCAGCTTAGTCGGACCTCAGCCCCAGCATTTT
CDR3: CASSLVGPQPQHF

J: TRBJ2-1
V: TRBV27
D: -
size: -
DNA: TGTGCCAGCAGTTCATTCCCGTCGCCGGGGCACAATGAGCAGTTCTTC
CDR3: CASSSFPSPGHNEQFF

J: TRBJ2-7
V: TRBV15
D: -
size: -
DNA: TGTGCCACCAGCAGAGACCGGGGGAACTACGAGCAGTACTTC
CDR3: CATSRDRGNYEQYF

J: TRBJ2-1
V: TRBV24-1
D: -
size: -
DNA: TGTGCCACCAGTGACCGACAGCCTTCCTACAATGAGCAGTTCTTC
CDR3: CATSDRQPSYNEQFF

J: TRBJ2-2
V: TRBV7-7
D: -
size: many
DNA: TGTGCCAGCAGCTTAGTTTCGCGCGGGACCGGCACCGGGGAGCTGTTTTTT
CDR3: CASSLVSRGTGTGELFF

J: TRBJ1-1
V: TRBV6-1
D: -
size: few
DNA: TGTGCCAGCAGTGGGACCGTGAGGCACACTGAAGCTTTCTTT
CDR3: CASSGTVRHTEAFF

J: TRBJ2-3
V: TRBV10-3
D: -
size: many
DNA: TGTGCCATCAGTGAGTCTGGGGTGGATACGCAGTATTTT
CDR3: CAISESGVDTQYF

J: TRBJ1-1
V: TRBV5-1
D: -
size: -
DNA: TGCGCCAGCAAAAGGACGGGGATGAACACTGAAGCTTTCTTT
CDR3: CASKRTGMNTEAFF

J: TRBJ1-1
V: TRBV20-1
D: -
size: -
DNA: TGCAGTGCTAGCCCTCATGGGGATAGGGCTTTCTTT
CDR3: CSASPHGDRAFF

J: TRBJ2-1
V: TRBV28
D: TRBD1
size: few
DNA: TGTGCCAGCAGCGACAGGGGAGCCTACAATGAGCAGTTCTTC
CDR3: CASSDRGAYNEQFF

J: TRBJ1-2
V: TRBV12-3/TRBV12-4
D: -
size: many
DNA: TGTGCCAGCAGCTTCCTAGACACAGGCCGGGGCTACACCTTC
CDR3: CASSFLDTGRGYTF

J: TRBJ2-7
V: TRBV29-1
D: -
size: few
DNA: TGCAGCGTCGCCGGGGGTTCTAACTACGAGCAGTACTTC
CDR3: CSVAGGSNYEQYF

J: TRBJ2-5
V: TRBV6-2/TRBV6-3
D: TRBD2
size: -
DNA: TGTGCCAGCAGTTATCAACGCGGGAGAAAGGAATTGGAGACCCAGTACTTC
CDR3: CASSYQRGRKELETQYF

J: TRBJ2-2
V: TRBV4-1
D: TRBD1
size: -
DNA: TGCGCCAGCAGCAATAGACAGGGCAACACCGGGGAGCTGTTTTTT
CDR3: CASSNRQGNTGELFF

J: TRBJ1-4
V: TRBV20-1
D: TRBD1
size: many
DNA: TGCAGTGCTAGGTCCGGGACAGGCAATGAAAAACTGTTTTTT
CDR3: CSARSGTGNEKLFF